A selection of T cell receptor beta chains follows, all from one sample in a study of long-term antiretroviral therapy in people with HIV. Generated by immunoSEQ multiplex PCR, the TCRdb table keeps only in-frame clones and is missing some. Here the sample spans under 25,000 clones, around 75% being singletons. This specimen consisted of unsorted PBMCs, obtained 0.5 years before starting antiretroviral therapy. The receptor source for this set is a man younger than 35 with HIV. The CDR3 runs from the conserved cysteine through the conserved F or W. A D gene is named only where the DNA matches it firmly. Size values are once, few and many counts, or a class for expanded clones, and some rows have none.

clone size	D gene	V gene	J gene	CDR3 DNA	CDR3 protein
large	.	TRBV19	TRBJ2-7	TGTGCCAGTGGACACAGGTACGAGCAGTACTTC	CASGHRYEQYF
.	TRBD1	TRBV5-4	TRBJ2-7	TGTGCCAGCAGCTTCGGGACAGCCTACGAGCAGTACTTC	CASSFGTAYEQYF
few	TRBD2	TRBV28	TRBJ2-7	TGTGCCAGCAGTCCACTAACTAGCGGGAGACGGTACGAGCAGTACTTC	CASSPLTSGRRYEQYF
.	.	TRBV12-5	TRBJ1-3	TGTGCTAGTGGCCCGGGTTTTGCTTCCTCTGGAAACACCATATATTTT	CASGPGFASSGNTIYF
few	.	TRBV5-6	TRBJ2-7	TGTGCCAGCAGCTTGGGCCTAGGGCCCTACGAGCAGTACTTC	CASSLGLGPYEQYF
.	TRBD2	TRBV7-8	TRBJ2-7	TGTGCCAGCAACGGACAGGGGGCAGAGGGACTAGCGGGACGGCCATCCTACGAGCAGTACTTC	CASNGQGAEGLAGRPSYEQYF
once	.	TRBV6-1	TRBJ2-3	TGTGCCAGCAGTGCCGACAGAGGGACTACAGATACGCAGTATTTT	CASSADRGTTDTQYF
.	TRBD1	TRBV6-6	TRBJ1-1	TGTGCCAGCAGTTACCAGAGGACAGGGGGGAACACTGAAGCTTTCTTT	CASSYQRTGGNTEAFF
.	TRBD2	TRBV7-9	TRBJ2-2	TGTGCCAGCAGCCCCTGGCGGGGGGCCGGGGAGCTGTTTTTT	CASSPWRGAGELFF
.	.	TRBV27	TRBJ1-2	TGTGCCAGCAGTTTATCGGGGGGAGGAACGAACTATGGCTACACCTTC	CASSLSGGGTNYGYTF
few	TRBD1	TRBV11-2	TRBJ1-2	TGTGCCAGCAGCTCAACAGGGGGATTGGTCTACGGCTACACCTTC	CASSSTGGLVYGYTF
.	.	TRBV19	TRBJ1-2	TGTGCCAGTAGAACGGACACCCGAACGATGGGCTACACCTTC	CASRTDTRTMGYTF